The 29 T cell receptor beta chains below were found in one sample sequenced in a study of blood T cell repertoires in COVID-19. Some clones are missing from TCRdb's copy, which holds only in-frame ones; the method was immunoSEQ multiplex PCR. This table holds roughly 46,000 clones, approximately 80% found once. Source material: peripheral blood. The receptors originated from a man aged 60-69 years with acute or convalescent COVID-19.

CDR3 region: CASHKETEANYGYTF. CDR3 nucleotides: TGTGCCAGCCACAAGGAGACGGAAGCTAACTATGGCTACACCTTC. This rearrangement joins TRBV19 to TRBJ1-2; no reliable D call. In germline, CDR1 is LNHDA, CDR2 SQIVND (reference sequence). There are 15 residues in the CDR3. The V end lost 9 bases, the J end lost 0 bases, and 17 bases lay between the germline ends. The full variable domain, its missing parts supplied by reference TRBV19 and TRBJ1-2, is DGGITQSPKYLFRKEGQNVTLSCEQNLNHDAMYWYRQDPGQGLRLIYYSQIVNDFQKGDIAEGYSVSREKKESFPLTVTSAQKNPTAFYLCASHKETEANYGYTFGSGTRLTVV.

The chain links TRBV11-2 to TRBJ2-2, with TRBD1 matching 12 bases. Germline V gene lookup returns CDR1 SGHAT and CDR2 FQNNGV. With 5 bases clipped from V and 5 bases from J, the junction kept 9 bases outside the gene matches. This CDR3 is 17 amino acids long. The CDR3 loop reads CASSPRPGQGATGELFF. CDR3 DNA: TGTGCCAGCAGCCCTAGACCGGGACAGGGGGCGACCGGGGAGCTGTTTTTT.

The V gene is TRBV5-1, the J gene TRBJ1-2; D unclear. CDR1 SGHRS and CDR2 YFSETQ come from the germline V gene. The ends were cut back, 1 base at V and 1 base at J, with 14 bases in the middle. This CDR3 region has 16 residues. Here the CDR3 reads CASSLTGILLNYGYTF. CDR3 DNA: TGCGCCAGCAGCTTGACCGGGATCCTCCTTAACTATGGCTACACCTTC.

The chain couples TRBV7-8 to TRBJ2-5; unclear D gene. This CDR3 has 17 residues. CDR1 and CDR2 from the germline V gene are SGHVS and FQNEAQ. The V and J ends lost 2 bases and 7 bases respectively, with 23 bases between them. The CDR3 nucleotides are TGTGCCAGCAGCTTATGGGTCAGCGACGTCGGGTTAGGGACCCAGTACTTC. It codes for CASSLWVSDVGLGTQYF.

The sample holds one count of this clone. The chain couples TRBV10-3 to TRBJ1-1, with unresolved D. Germline CDR1 reads ENHRY; CDR2 reads SYGVKD. V shed 0 bases and J shed 11 bases, with 13 bases lying between them. CDR3 length: 13 amino acids. CDR3 sequence reads: CAISESGSGRAFF. The CDR3 nucleotides read TGTGCCATCAGTGAGTCCGGCAGCGGAAGGGCTTTCTTT.

This clone was counted once. The chain joins TRBV5-5 to TRBJ1-3; 7 bases map to TRBD1. The CDR3 sequence is 15 residues long. CDR1 is SGHKS and CDR2 is YYEKEE in the germline V gene (reference sequence). V trimming: 4 bases; J trimming: 6 bases; junction bases outside the gene matches: 10. Written as DNA, the CDR3 is TGTGCCAGCAGCCTGCAAGACAGGGAATCAAACACCATATATTTT. Translating gives CASSLQDRESNTIYF.

A few counts support this clone. The V gene is TRBV5-1, the J gene TRBJ2-5; D is uncertain. Per the germline V gene, CDR1 is SGHRS and CDR2 is YFSETQ. Trimming shortened V by 0 bases and J by 7 bases, and 16 bases separated the two germline ends. The CDR3 spans 15 residues. The CDR3 loop is CASSLEDSARGTQYF. DNA for the CDR3: TGCGCCAGCAGCTTGGAAGACTCGGCCAGAGGGACCCAGTACTTC.

This rearrangement joins TRBV7-7 to TRBJ2-5; tentatively, D is TRBD2 (5 bases). The CDR3 totals 15 residues. The germline V gene has CDR1 SSHAT and CDR2 FNYEAQ (reference sequence). V was pared by 2 bases and J by 1 base, with 11 bases between. CDR3 DNA: TGTGCCAGCAGCTTACTATCGGGATTCCAAGAGACCCAGTACTTC. It is translated as CASSLLSGFQETQYF.

The chain is built from TRBV15 and TRBJ1-4; D not resolved. CDR3 size: 16 residues. Trimming pared 1 base from V and 6 bases from J, leaving 15 bases between. The germline V gene has CDR1 LNHNV and CDR2 YYDKDF (reference sequence). This chain's CDR3 is CATSRGPIQNDEKLFF. CDR3 in DNA: TGTGCCACCAGCAGAGGACCGATACAGAACGATGAAAAACTGTTTTTT.

This clone was counted only a few times. The chain links TRBV24-1 to TRBJ1-2; D unresolved. Trimming removed 4 bases from V and 7 bases from J, with 6 bases in between. Germline CDR1 KGHDR, CDR2 SFDVKD. The CDR3 is 11 residues long. The CDR3 is CATSDFLGYTF. CDR3 DNA: TGTGCCACCAGTGACTTTCTTGGCTACACCTTC.

This clone has more than one count but fewer than ten. The chain recombines TRBV4-1 with TRBJ2-7; 10 bases are a match to TRBD2. CDR3 size: 15 residues. V was pared by 2 bases and J by 2 bases, with 3 bases of the junction left unmatched. Germline lookup yields CDR1 MGHRA and CDR2 YSYEKL. In DNA, the CDR3 is TGCGCCAGCAGCCAAATAGCGGGGGGCACCTACGAGCAGTACTTC. It yields the protein CASSQIAGGTYEQYF.

The sample holds a few counts of this clone. V usage is TRBV9 and J usage is TRBJ1-2, with D tentatively TRBD1 (5 bases). The V end was cut by 2 bases, the J end by 0 bases, with 14 bases between. Germline values: CDR1 SGDLS, CDR2 YYNGEE. CDR3 length equals 16 residues. CDR3 sequence reads: CASSVSTVVSNYGYTF. CDR3 in DNA: TGTGCCAGCAGCGTTTCGACAGTTGTCTCTAACTATGGCTACACCTTC. Based on the CDR3 plus reference TRBV9 and TRBJ1-2, the full variable domain is DSGVTQTPKHLITATGQRVTLRCSPRSGDLSVYWYQQSLDQGLQFLIQYYNGEERAKGNILERFSAQQFPDLHSELNLSSLELGDSALYFCASSVSTVVSNYGYTFGSGTRLTVV.

This rearrangement joins TRBV7-9 to TRBJ2-1; D possibly corresponds to TRBD2 (6 bases). Between the trimmed V and J ends, which lost 6 bases and 5 bases, there was a span of 20 bases. The CDR3 has 16 amino acids. Per germline, CDR1 SEHNR and CDR2 FQNEAQ (reference sequence). Here the CDR3 DNA reads TGTGCCAGCAGAGGCAATTGGGCGGGGCCAGACAATGAGCAGTTCTTC. Its protein product is CASRGNWAGPDNEQFF.

V usage is TRBV30 and J usage is TRBJ1-2, with unresolved D. This CDR3 comprises 12 residues. The germline V and J ends were trimmed by 0 bases and 7 bases, with 9 bases remaining between them. CDR1 GTSNPN and CDR2 SVGIG come from the germline V gene (reference sequence). This chain's CDR3 is CAWSVEGGGYTF. The DNA for the CDR3 is TGTGCCTGGAGTGTAGAGGGTGGTGGCTACACCTTC.

The chain is built from TRBV30 and TRBJ2-3, with 8 bases lining up with TRBD1. Per germline, CDR1 GTSNPN and CDR2 SVGIG (reference sequence). The V gene end was trimmed by 4 bases and the J gene end by 0 bases; junction bases not matched to a gene: 3. The CDR3 runs to 14 residues. The CDR3 DNA reads as TGTGCCTGGAATACAGGGGGAAGCACAGATACGCAGTATTTT. Protein: CAWNTGGSTDTQYF.

The V and J genes are TRBV10-2 and TRBJ2-5, with 10 bases matching TRBD1. This CDR3 contains 16 residues. V trimming: 2 bases; J trimming: 5 bases; junction bases outside the gene matches: 8. CDR1 is WSHSY and CDR2 is SAAADI in the germline V gene. CDR3 coding DNA: TGCGCCAGCAGTGAGCCGGGACAGGGGCGGTGGGAGACCCAGTACTTC. Encoded protein: CASSEPGQGRWETQYF.

The chain's CDR3 is CASSLGWGQETQYF. The DNA for the CDR3 is TGTGCCAGCAGCTTAGGGTGGGGGCAGGAGACCCAGTACTTC. The chain joins TRBV7-2 to TRBJ2-5; a possible D gene is TRBD1 (6 bases). In germline, CDR1 is SGHTA, CDR2 FQGNSA. This CDR3 comprises 14 residues. V dropped 1 base and J dropped 5 bases, with 11 bases sitting between them.

This clone was recorded only once. The chain links TRBV5-5 to TRBJ1-1, with D perhaps matching TRBD1 (6 bases). The CDR3 has 19 residues. Germline V CDR1 and CDR2: SGHKS, YYEKEE (reference sequence). V was shortened by 4 bases and J by 6 bases, with 31 bases between the two germline ends. This CDR3 is CASSNLGLTLTGKIAEAFF. Here the CDR3 DNA reads TGTGCCAGCAGCAATCTGGGGTTGACCCTAACAGGGAAAATTGCTGAAGCTTTCTTT.

This CDR3 is CASSLFSGGLNTEAFF. CDR3 sequence (DNA): TGCGCCAGCAGCTTATTTTCAGGGGGGTTGAACACTGAAGCTTTCTTT. The chain carries TRBV5-1 and TRBJ1-1, with 7 bases aligning to TRBD1. The germline V gene encodes CDR1 SGHRS and CDR2 YFSETQ. This CDR3 region has 16 residues. With V trimmed by 2 bases and J by 0 bases, 7 bases remained unmatched.

This rearrangement joins TRBV9 to TRBJ2-5; the match to TRBD1 covers 8 bases. The germline CDR1 and CDR2 sequences are SGDLS and YYNGEE. Trimming removed 5 bases from V and 4 bases from J; junction bases left unmatched: 4. The CDR3 sequence is 13 residues long. The CDR3: CASSDRGLETQYF. CDR3 sequence (DNA): TGTGCCAGCAGTGACAGGGGTTTAGAGACCCAGTACTTC. The full variable domain, rest sourced from reference TRBV9 and TRBJ2-5, is DSGVTQTPKHLITATGQRVTLRCSPRSGDLSVYWYQQSLDQGLQFLIQYYNGEERAKGNILERFSAQQFPDLHSELNLSSLELGDSALYFCASSDRGLETQYFGPGTRLLVL.

V and J are TRBV7-9 and TRBJ2-3, with D possibly matching TRBD1 (5 bases). V lost 7 bases, J lost 0 bases, and 11 bases lay in between. The CDR3 consists of 14 residues. The germline gives CDR1 SEHNR, CDR2 FQNEAQ (reference sequence). CDR3: CASTPRGSTDTQYF. Written as DNA, the CDR3 is TGTGCCAGCACCCCTAGGGGTAGCACAGATACGCAGTATTTT.

The chain uses TRBV19 and TRBJ2-1; TRBD2 is a possible D gene (7 bases). V was shortened by 6 bases and J by 7 bases, with 16 bases between the two germline ends. The CDR3 runs 14 residues. Looked up from germline, CDR1 is LNHDA and CDR2 is SQIVND (reference sequence). The CDR3 DNA is TGTGCCAGTAGCCGGGGGGCCCGGGGTAATGAGCAGTTCTTC. This codes for CASSRGARGNEQFF. The full variable domain, rest sourced from reference TRBV19 and TRBJ2-1, is DGGITQSPKYLFRKEGQNVTLSCEQNLNHDAMYWYRQDPGQGLRLIYYSQIVNDFQKGDIAEGYSVSREKKESFPLTVTSAQKNPTAFYLCASSRGARGNEQFFGPGTRLTVL.

J is TRBJ1-5 and V is TRBV7-9, with 9 positions matching TRBD1. Germline V gene lookup returns CDR1 SEHNR and CDR2 FQNEAQ (reference sequence). With V trimmed by 5 bases and J by 3 bases, 5 bases remained unmatched. CDR3 size: 15 residues. The CDR3 DNA is TGTGCCAGCAGCCGTGGGACAGGGCTCAATCAGCCCCAGCATTTT. The encoded protein is CASSRGTGLNQPQHF.

The chain recombines TRBV27 with TRBJ1-2, with D maybe TRBD1 (6 bases). Per germline, CDR1 MNHEY and CDR2 SMNVEV (reference sequence). V lost 2 bases and J 7 bases, leaving 14 bases between the germline ends. This CDR3 comprises 14 residues. DNA for the CDR3: TGTGCCAGCAGTTTACAGGGGCCTCCTTTTGGCTACACCTTC. This codes for CASSLQGPPFGYTF.

The gene calls are TRBV19 and TRBJ1-2, with 9 bases lining up with TRBD1. The CDR3 contains 14 residues. V lost 5 bases to trimming and J lost 6 bases; unmatched junction nucleotides: 7. Germline assignment: CDR1 LNHDA and CDR2 SQIVND (reference sequence). The chain's CDR3 is CASSSGTGTNGYTF. CDR3 sequence (DNA): TGTGCCAGTAGTTCCGGGACAGGGACGAATGGCTACACCTTC. The entire variable domain, with the rest obtained from reference TRBV19 and TRBJ1-2, is as follows: DGGITQSPKYLFRKEGQNVTLSCEQNLNHDAMYWYRQDPGQGLRLIYYSQIVNDFQKGDIAEGYSVSREKKESFPLTVTSAQKNPTAFYLCASSSGTGTNGYTFGSGTRLTVV.

V usage is TRBV15 and J usage is TRBJ1-6; D gene uncertain. CDR1 is LNHNV and CDR2 is YYDKDF in the germline V gene (reference sequence). CDR3 length: 18 residues. V lost 2 bases to trimming and J lost 8 bases, with 22 bases between them. The CDR3 here is CATSRSARSFTEDSPLHF. Written as DNA, the CDR3 is TGTGCCACCAGCAGATCCGCTCGGTCTTTTACCGAGGATTCACCCCTCCACTTT.

The J gene is TRBJ1-4, the V gene TRBV13; 8 nucleotides agree with TRBD1. The CDR3 has 17 residues. Per germline, CDR1 PRHDT and CDR2 FYEKMQ (reference sequence). J gave up 6 bases and V 4 bases, and 13 bases lay outside the gene matches. CDR3 amino acids: CASSSSGTGLGDEKLFF. For the CDR3, the DNA is TGTGCCAGCAGCTCGTCCGGGACAGGCCTGGGCGATGAAAAACTGTTTTTT. The full variable domain, its missing parts supplied by reference TRBV13 and TRBJ1-4, is AAGVIQSPRHLIKEKRETATLKCYPIPRHDTVYWYQQGPGQDPQFLISFYEKMQSDKGSIPDRFSAQQFSDYHSELNMSSLELGDSALYFCASSSSGTGLGDEKLFFGSGTQLSVL.

CDR3 protein: CASSLLAGGKETQYF. The CDR3 DNA sequence: TGTGCCAGCAGCTTACTAGCGGGGGGCAAAGAGACCCAGTACTTC. This sequence joins TRBV5-4 and TRBJ2-5; the match to TRBD2 covers 12 bases. Germline V gene data show CDR1 as SGHNT and CDR2 as YYREEE (reference sequence). V gave up 2 bases and J gave up 3 bases; unmatched junction bases: 2. The CDR3 runs 15 residues.

The chain has TRBV6-5 and TRBJ2-1; 7 nucleotides align to TRBD2. Losses at the gene ends were 0 bases for V and 7 bases for J; bases not matched to a gene: 0. The CDR3 sequence is 13 residues long. Germline V gene lookup returns CDR1 MNHEY and CDR2 SVGAGI. The CDR3 nucleotides read TGTGCCAGCAGTTACTCGCGGGGGAATGAGCAGTTCTTC. This gives the protein CASSYSRGNEQFF.